This T cell receptor (beta chain) was captured by sequencing in a study of blood T cell repertoires in COVID-19 (dated by TCRdb to about 2020). Regarding the research as a whole: Collaborator samples came from the United States, Italy and Spain and covered acute and convalescent phases of COVID-19. The prospective study material was composed of cDNA or gDNA derived from T cells, B-cell-depleted T cells, or PBMCs. Deeply sampled blood TCRbeta repertoires from subjects exposed to, actively infected with, or recovered from COVID-19 were included in the dataset. HLA class I and class II types, where available, came from metadata supplied by the sample provider rather than from assay-based typing. The repertoires were released in a freely available public database intended as a resource for research on the immune response to SARS-CoV-2. The sample metadata nearly always contained a de-identified subject ID, COVID-19 status, age in years and sex. Samples came from the ongoing ImmuneRACE study (first 160 participants) plus 1,254 subjects from 6 global collaborators.

The study at large found these results: Clinical and demographic metadata were provided uncurated, with the amount varying by source and participant.

For this clone: Its binding antigen is unknown. Nothing much larger sits one base from this clone, and base qualities are not available.

The immunoSEQ Assay, a bias-controlled multiplex PCR, was used to amplify TCRbeta CDR3 regions from genomic DNA. Under the source paper's analysis protocol: Nucleated cell counts per sample were estimated from amplification of reference gene primers within the assay. To quantify the absolute abundance of each unique TCRbeta CDR3 rearrangement, sequence reads were collapsed and filtered. For each sample, productive Simpson clonality was calculated as the square root of Simpson's diversity index across productive rearrangements. TCRdb re-hosts the immuneACCESS table, in-frame sequences only. Its copies lack some clones; in the studies checked, an unresolved V gene accounts for under half of them, and the cause for the rest is not known. That table furnishes V, J and clone size, whereas the DNA furnished D and trimming. This sample comprises hundreds of thousands of clones, 70% to 90% of them detected only once. The ten most abundant clones make up roughly 1.9% of the sample.

Participants in the prospective study were aged about 18 to 90 years, lived in 20 to 25 United States geographic areas, and enrolled through a virtual design. In the prospective study, cohorts were assigned on the basis of participant-reported clinical history obtained from a screening survey and a study questionnaire. Each participant in the prospective study had whole blood, serum and a nasopharyngeal or oropharyngeal swab collected by mobile phlebotomists. Participants in the prospective study had the option to provide additional blood draws and questionnaires over a roughly 2-month period. Before DNA extraction, blood samples from the prospective study were shipped at room temperature or frozen. The clonotype originates from a middle-aged woman with acute COVID-19. Sequences were obtained from PBMCs or T cells enriched from blood (not recorded which).

The CDR3 loop reads CASSPFGREETQYF. DNA sequence: TGTGCCAGCAGTCCTTTTGGGCGGGAAGAGACCCAGTACTTC. The chain is encoded by TRBV27 joined to TRBJ2-5; TRBD2 is possibly the D segment (5 matching bases). Deletion took 5 bases off V and 3 bases off J, with a span of 13 bases between the germline ends. As encoded in the germline V gene (reference sequence), CDR1 is MNHEY while CDR2 is SMNVEV. Including the terminal cysteine and phenylalanine, the CDR3 comprises 14 residues. Left in the record is the CDR3 DNA by itself, 42 bases read in frame from the first base.